The 3 T cell receptor beta chains presented below share a single source sample, sequenced in a study of blood T cells in healthy people across ages. Using a J-beta primer mix together with a sample-barcoded 5' primer, a second PCR was run for about 6 to 12 cycles. TCRdb re-called the 5' RACE reads through MiXCR, storing one row per CDR3 protein. The sample contains some 900,000 distinct CDR3 sequences, around 30% of which appear only once. Material for sequencing was blood. Receptors originate from an elderly woman in good health.

As regards this clonotype: This could be a read error, since a much larger clone is one nucleotide away. The chain carries TRBV20-1 and TRBJ2-1; D unresolved. V lost 2 bases and J lost 13, with 18 bases in between. Per germline, CDR1 DFQATT and CDR2 SNEGSKA (reference sequence). The CDR3 extends over 13 amino acids. The chain's CDR3 is CSARNSEAKTQFF. CDR3 in DNA: TGCAGTGCTAGAAATTCTGAGGCGAAGACCCAGTTCTTC.

The CDR3 DNA follows: TGTGCCAGCAGCTTAGGCGTCCGGGGTTCCACCGGGGAGCTGTTTTTT. As protein: CASSLGVRGSTGELFF. The chain recombines TRBV7-6 with TRBJ2-2, with TRBD2 as a possible D gene (5 bases). The V gene's germline CDR1 is SGHVS and CDR2 FNYEAQ. Trimming left V 1 base short and J 4 bases short, with 13 bases between. CDR3 length: 16 amino acids.

This clonotype was observed once. J is TRBJ1-6 and V is TRBV6-5; no clear D gene. CDR3 length equals 13 residues. Germline V gene lookup returns CDR1 MNHEY and CDR2 SVGAGI. V shed 0 bases and J shed 10 bases, with 7 bases lying between them. CDR3 protein: CASSYSGHSPLHF. CDR3 DNA: TGTGCCAGCAGTTACTCGGGTCACTCACCCCTCCACTTT.